These 7 T cell receptor beta chains came from one sample sequenced in a study of T cell changes during pregnancy in multiple sclerosis. The protocol was immunoSEQ multiplex PCR, while the TCRdb copy is restricted to in-frame clones and leaves out a portion. The top ten hold 1.2% to 1.5% of the sample, which has 55,000 to 70,000 clones, 92% seen once. The sample was peripheral blood, taken in the second trimester of pregnancy. Receptors originate from a female donor in good health, enrolled as a control in a pregnancy study.

The CDR3 reads CASSDGGTGDEKLFF. DNA for the CDR3: TGTGCCAGCAGTGATGGAGGGACAGGAGATGAAAAACTGTTTTTT. This rearrangement joins TRBV25-1 to TRBJ1-4, with 8 nucleotides matching TRBD1. There are 15 residues in the CDR3. V shed 3 bases and J 6 bases; nucleotides not matched to a gene: 6. The V gene's germline CDR1 is MGHDK and CDR2 SYGVNS. Supplemented by reference TRBV25-1 and TRBJ1-4, the full variable domain reads EADIYQTPRYLVIGTGKKITLECSQTMGHDKMYWYQQDPGMELHLIHYSYGVNSTEKGDLSSESTVSRIRTEHFPLTLESARPSHTSQYLCASSDGGTGDEKLFFGSGTQLSVL.

The chain links TRBV11-3 to TRBJ1-4, with D possibly being TRBD1 (6 bases). Germline V CDR1 and CDR2: SGHNT, YENEEA. Trimming took 4 bases from V and 2 from J, leaving 11 bases between them. This CDR3 comprises 15 residues. The CDR3 DNA is TGTGCCAGCAGCTCGGGGACACGGACTAATGAAAAACTGTTTTTT. This gives the protein CASSSGTRTNEKLFF.

In this sample, this clone turned up once. The CDR3 nucleotides read TGTGCCACCCGGAGCAGGGGCGGCTACAATGAGCAGTTCTTC. It translates to CATRSRGGYNEQFF. V gene TRBV28 combines with J gene TRBJ2-1; TRBD1 is a possible D gene (6 bases). Germline CDR1 MDHEN, CDR2 SYDVKM. With 10 bases removed from V and 3 bases from J, the gap between germline ends came to 16 bases. The CDR3 covers 14 residues.

This chain uses TRBV9 with TRBJ1-1; the D is unclear. Germline V gene data show CDR1 as SGDLS and CDR2 as YYNGEE. Trimming cost V 3 bases and J 3 bases, with 9 bases left between them. The CDR3 length is 13 residues. Written as DNA, the CDR3 is TGTGCCAGCAGCGCCCGCGGAGACACTGAAGCTTTCTTT. Its protein is CASSARGDTEAFF.

The rearrangement uses TRBV6-1 and TRBJ2-7, with 8 bases that match TRBD1. This CDR3 has 14 amino acids. J lost 3 bases, V lost 4 bases, and 5 bases had no gene match. The germline V gene encodes CDR1 MNHNS and CDR2 SASEGT. The CDR3 protein is CASSADRDIYEQYF. CDR3 in DNA: TGTGCCAGCAGTGCGGACAGGGATATCTACGAGCAGTACTTC.

V gene TRBV28 combines with J gene TRBJ2-7; TRBD2 is a possible D gene (5 bases). The CDR3 loop spans 13 amino acids. Germline CDR1 MDHEN, CDR2 SYDVKM. The V end lost 7 bases, the J end lost 6 bases, and 16 bases lay between the germline ends. DNA for the CDR3: TGTGCCAGCACCCAGTCGGGGTTTCTCGAGCAGTACTTC. This sequence encodes CASTQSGFLEQYF.

V gene TRBV6-6 combines with J gene TRBJ1-2, with D possibly TRBD1 on 6 matching bases. The CDR3 totals 13 residues. V lost 6 bases and J lost 7, with 15 bases in between. From germline, CDR1 is MNHNY and CDR2 SVGAGI (reference sequence). The CDR3 is CASSLGQNGGYTF. The CDR3 nucleotides are TGTGCCAGCAGCCTAGGACAGAACGGTGGCTACACCTTC.